The 22 T cell receptor beta chains presented below share a single source sample, sequenced in a study of PD-L1 blockade in urothelial cancer. The data were produced by immunoSEQ multiplex PCR, yet TCRdb's version contains in-frame clones alone and is incomplete. The table records roughly 52,000 clones, approximately 80% of them present only once. The time point: pretreatment peripheral blood. The material sequenced was PBMCs, taken around atezolizumab (anti-PD-L1) treatment. The receptors originated from a man aged 45 to 65 with urothelial cancer.

The J gene is TRBJ2-1, the V gene TRBV4-1; D remains ambiguous. Germline CDR1 MGHRA, CDR2 YSYEKL. The CDR3 has 13 residues. V was pared by 3 bases and J by 5 bases, with 8 bases between. In DNA form, the CDR3 reads TGCGCCAGCAGCCAGGCCATCCACAATGAGCAGTTCTTC. Its protein is CASSQAIHNEQFF.

V is TRBV4-2 and J is TRBJ2-3, with 11 bases aligning to TRBD2. Germline V gene lookup returns CDR1 LGHNA and CDR2 YNFKEQ. This CDR3 is built from 17 residues. Unmatched junction bases numbered 9, after V lost 1 base and J lost 6 bases. CDR3 residues: CASSQVSSGGLPDTQYF. DNA for the CDR3: TGTGCCAGCAGCCAAGTCTCTAGCGGGGGGTTGCCCGATACGCAGTATTTT.

The chain combines TRBV9 with TRBJ2-7; TRBD1 aligns across 7 bases. CDR1 and CDR2 (germline): SGDLS, YYNGEE. This CDR3 spans 14 amino acids. The ends lost 0 bases at V and 2 bases at J; junction bases unmatched: 2. Here the CDR3 DNA reads TGTGCCAGCAGCGTAGGGGGACAGACCTACGAGCAGTACTTC. This encodes CASSVGGQTYEQYF.

Written as DNA, the CDR3 is TGTGCCTGGAGTGTCTCAGGGTCTGGGGCCAACGTCCTGACTTTC. This gives the protein CAWSVSGSGANVLTF. V usage is TRBV30 and J usage is TRBJ2-6, with D maybe TRBD1 (5 bases). Germline-derived CDR1 and CDR2 are GTSNPN and SVGIG (reference sequence). There are 15 residues in the CDR3. Trimming stripped 0 bases from V and 1 base from J, with 7 bases between.

The chain recombines TRBV9 with TRBJ2-1; 7 bases are a match to TRBD2. The V gene end was trimmed by 0 bases and the J gene end by 0 bases; junction bases not matched to a gene: 0. Germline CDR1 is SGDLS and CDR2 is YYNGEE. The CDR3 length is 15 residues. CDR3 protein: CASSVVAGSYNEQFF. The CDR3 region has the DNA TGTGCCAGCAGCGTAGTAGCGGGCTCCTACAATGAGCAGTTCTTC.

V is TRBV10-2 and J is TRBJ1-1; D remains unclear. Germline V gene sequence: CDR1 WSHSY, CDR2 SAAADI. V was cut by 6 bases and J by 3 bases, with 11 bases left in between. The CDR3 is made up of 13 amino acids. CDR3 sequence reads: CASRFDGYTEAFF. Written as DNA, the CDR3 is TGCGCCAGCAGATTTGACGGGTACACTGAAGCTTTCTTT.

This chain connects TRBV5-1 to TRBJ2-5, with 14 bases that match TRBD2. J was trimmed by 4 bases and V by 4 bases; bases with no gene match: 3. The CDR3 totals 15 residues. Germline V gene sequence: CDR1 SGHRS, CDR2 YFSETQ. The DNA for the CDR3 is TGCGCCAGCAGCACCGGGACTAGCGGGAGAGAGACCCAGTACTTC. Translating gives CASSTGTSGRETQYF.

This chain links TRBV27 with TRBJ1-5; possibly TRBD1 for D (6 bases). The ends were cut back, 3 bases at V and 3 bases at J, with 9 bases in the middle. From germline, CDR1 is MNHEY and CDR2 SMNVEV (reference sequence). The CDR3 spans 14 residues. CDR3 sequence: CASSFTGPNQPQHF. In DNA, the CDR3 is TGTGCCAGCAGTTTTACAGGGCCCAATCAGCCCCAGCATTTT.

The chain has TRBV6-1 and TRBJ2-7, with a possible D match to TRBD1 (5 bases). V lost 3 bases and J 3 bases, leaving 6 bases between the germline ends. The CDR3 extends over 12 amino acids. The germline V gene has CDR1 MNHNS and CDR2 SASEGT. The CDR3 is CASSDRVYEQYF. The CDR3 DNA reads as TGTGCCAGCAGTGACAGGGTCTACGAGCAGTACTTC.

This clone was recorded once. The gene calls are TRBV15 and TRBJ2-7, with TRBD2 matching over 10 bases. Germline V gene sequence: CDR1 LNHNV, CDR2 YYDKDF (reference sequence). This CDR3 has 14 amino acids. V lost 5 bases and J lost 0; bases outside the gene matches: 1. CDR3 sequence reads: CATSASGSSYEQYF. The CDR3 region has the DNA TGTGCCACCAGCGCTAGCGGGAGCTCCTACGAGCAGTACTTC.

The rearrangement uses TRBV4-2 and TRBJ1-1; 7 positions match TRBD1. Losses at the gene ends were 6 bases for V and 4 bases for J; bases not matched to a gene: 11. Germline-derived CDR1 and CDR2 are LGHNA and YNFKEQ. The CDR3 is 15 residues long. For the CDR3, the DNA is TGTGCCAGCAGTCTTGTGAGGGGGCAGGGCACTGAAGCTTTCTTT. Its protein product is CASSLVRGQGTEAFF.

V and J are TRBV7-6 and TRBJ2-3; 12 bases line up with TRBD2. The CDR3 is 13 amino acids. V dropped 4 bases and J dropped 11; count of bases not matched to a gene: 4. The germline V gene has CDR1 SGHVS and CDR2 FNYEAQ. The CDR3 sequence: CASSWGLAGEQYF. CDR3 bases: TGTGCCAGCAGCTGGGGACTAGCGGGTGAGCAGTATTTT.

This chain connects TRBV5-1 to TRBJ1-1; 10 bases are a match to TRBD1. There are 17 residues in the CDR3. CDR1 and CDR2 from the germline V gene are SGHRS and YFSETQ. V was clipped by 4 bases and J by 0 bases; unmatched bases: 9. The CDR3 DNA sequence: TGCGCCAGCAGCGAGGGGACAGGGGTCAACATGAACACTGAAGCTTTCTTT. It encodes CASSEGTGVNMNTEAFF.

This clone was detected only once. The chain uses TRBV7-8 and TRBJ1-5; D unclear. V was cut by 1 base and J by 1 base, with 17 bases left in between. The V gene's germline CDR1 is SGHVS and CDR2 FQNEAQ. The CDR3 length is 18 residues. CDR3: CASSLEIGGVYSNQPQHF. CDR3 sequence (DNA): TGTGCCAGCAGCTTAGAGATTGGCGGGGTGTACAGCAATCAGCCCCAGCATTTT. The full variable domain, with the rest looked up from reference TRBV7-8 and TRBJ1-5, is GAGVSQSPRYKVAKRGQDVALRCDPISGHVSLFWYQQALGQGPEFLTYFQNEAQLDKSGLPSDRFFAERPEGSVSTLKIQRTQQEDSAVYLCASSLEIGGVYSNQPQHFGDGTRLSIL.

V and J are TRBV9 and TRBJ2-2; TRBD2 agrees at 10 bases. The ends lost 0 bases at V and 8 bases at J; junction bases unmatched: 10. The CDR3 has 17 residues. Germline CDR1 reads SGDLS; CDR2 reads YYNGEE. CDR3 amino acids: CASSVEVLAGIPGELFF. CDR3 coding DNA: TGTGCCAGCAGCGTAGAGGTACTAGCGGGGATTCCAGGGGAGCTGTTTTTT.

The chain uses TRBV7-9 and TRBJ1-1, with TRBD1 matching 9 bases. CDR3 size: 17 residues. V shed 3 bases and J 1 base; nucleotides not matched to a gene: 9. CDR1 and CDR2 (germline): SEHNR, FQNEAQ (reference sequence). CDR3 bases: TGTGCCAGCAGCTTCCCGGGACAGGGACCCGGGAACACTGAAGCTTTCTTT. Its protein product is CASSFPGQGPGNTEAFF. The whole variable domain, filled in from reference TRBV7-9 and TRBJ1-1, reads DTGVSQNPRHKITKRGQNVTFRCDPISEHNRLYWYRQTLGQGPEFLTYFQNEAQLEKSRLLSDRFSAERPKGSFSTLEIQRTEQGDSAMYLCASSFPGQGPGNTEAFFGQGTRLTVV.

This chain connects TRBV19 to TRBJ2-7; 8 bases fit TRBD1. The J segment lost 2 bases and the V segment lost 4 bases, leaving 7 bases of the junction unmatched. The CDR3 is 15 residues long. Germline CDR1 reads LNHDA; CDR2 reads SQIVND (reference sequence). The CDR3 region has the DNA TGTGCCAGTAGTAAATGGACAGGGCTACCCTACGAGCAGTACTTC. This sequence encodes CASSKWTGLPYEQYF.

This clone was detected a few times. V is TRBV5-6 and J is TRBJ2-3; possible D gene TRBD1, 7 bases. The CDR3 is made up of 16 amino acids. The germline V gene has CDR1 SGHDT and CDR2 YYEEEE. Trimming stripped 2 bases from V and 4 bases from J, with 17 bases between. CDR3 sequence (DNA): TGTGCCAGCAGCTTCCCAGGGGGAGGTATAGCAGATACGCAGTATTTT. It translates to CASSFPGGGIADTQYF.

This clone appeared a single time. The rearrangement uses TRBV7-8 and TRBJ2-3; D might be TRBD2 (6 bases). Trimming removed 3 bases at V and 6 bases at J, with 10 bases between. Germline V gives CDR1 SGHVS, CDR2 FQNEAQ. The CDR3 covers 13 residues. The CDR3 loop is CASSFRGTDTQYF. The CDR3, as DNA: TGTGCCAGCAGCTTCCGGGGGACCGATACGCAGTATTTT.

The chain has TRBV6-5 and TRBJ1-1, with 8 bases matching TRBD1. The CDR3 length is 14 residues. Trimming removed 2 bases from V and 6 bases from J; junction bases left unmatched: 5. Germline V gene data show CDR1 as MNHEY and CDR2 as SVGAGI. Here the CDR3 DNA reads TGTGCCAGCAGTTACCAAGACAGGGGCCCTGAAGCTTTCTTT. Its protein product is CASSYQDRGPEAFF.

This clone is labeled as medium-sized (0.01 to 0.1%). The chain recombines TRBV18 with TRBJ2-5; D is perhaps TRBD2 (6 bases). The CDR3 consists of 13 residues. V was pared by 3 bases and J by 5 bases, with 10 bases between. Germline assignment: CDR1 KGHSH and CDR2 LQKENI. The CDR3 protein is CASSPLREETQYF. Written as DNA, the CDR3 is TGTGCCAGCTCACCCCTCCGGGAGGAGACCCAGTACTTC.

This chain connects TRBV6-5 to TRBJ2-5, with 7 bases that match TRBD2. Germline loops: CDR1 MNHEY, CDR2 SVGAGI. CDR3 length equals 15 residues. Trimming removed 5 bases from V and 3 bases from J; junction bases left unmatched: 9. CDR3 in amino acids: CASSPSGELKETQYF. The CDR3, as DNA: TGTGCCAGCAGTCCCAGCGGGGAACTAAAAGAGACCCAGTACTTC.